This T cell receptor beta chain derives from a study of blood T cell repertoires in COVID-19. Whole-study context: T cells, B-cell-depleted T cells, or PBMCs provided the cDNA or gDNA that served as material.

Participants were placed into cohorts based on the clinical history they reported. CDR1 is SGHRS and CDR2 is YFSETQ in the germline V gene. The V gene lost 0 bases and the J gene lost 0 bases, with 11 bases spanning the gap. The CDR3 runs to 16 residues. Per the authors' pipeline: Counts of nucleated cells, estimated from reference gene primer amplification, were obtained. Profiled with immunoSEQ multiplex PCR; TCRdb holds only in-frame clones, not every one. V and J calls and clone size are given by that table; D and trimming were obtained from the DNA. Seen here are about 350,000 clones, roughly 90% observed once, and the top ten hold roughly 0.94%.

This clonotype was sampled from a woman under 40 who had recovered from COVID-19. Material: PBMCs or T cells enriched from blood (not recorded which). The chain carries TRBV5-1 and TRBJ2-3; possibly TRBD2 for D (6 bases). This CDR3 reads CASSLGDRGSTDTQYF. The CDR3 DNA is TGCGCCAGCAGCTTGGGTGATCGGGGGAGCACAGATACGCAGTATTTT.